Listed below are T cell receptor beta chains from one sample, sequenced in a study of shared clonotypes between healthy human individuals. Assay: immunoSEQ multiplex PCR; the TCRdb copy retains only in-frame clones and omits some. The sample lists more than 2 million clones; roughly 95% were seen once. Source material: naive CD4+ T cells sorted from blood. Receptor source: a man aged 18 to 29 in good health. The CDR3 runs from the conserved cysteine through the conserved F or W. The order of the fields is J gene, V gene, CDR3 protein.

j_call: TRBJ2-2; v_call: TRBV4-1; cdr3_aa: CASSQDSSIGELFF
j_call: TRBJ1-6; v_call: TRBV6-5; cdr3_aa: CASTPTGGGNSPLHF
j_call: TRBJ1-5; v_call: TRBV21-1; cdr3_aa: CASSKGRGWNQPQHF
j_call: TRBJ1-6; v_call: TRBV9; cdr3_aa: CASSVQSSYNSPLHF
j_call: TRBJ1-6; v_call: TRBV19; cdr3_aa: CASSVRLLTPLHF
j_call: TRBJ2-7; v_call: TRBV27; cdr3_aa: CASSRRDVAYEQYF
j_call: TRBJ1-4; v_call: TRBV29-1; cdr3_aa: CSAVAFGEKLFF
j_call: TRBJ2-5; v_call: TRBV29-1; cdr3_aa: CSVAGQAQETQYF
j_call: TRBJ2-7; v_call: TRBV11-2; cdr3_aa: CASSLGPTEQYF
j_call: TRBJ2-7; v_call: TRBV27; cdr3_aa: CASSWGNEQYF
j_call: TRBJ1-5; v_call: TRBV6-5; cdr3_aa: CASSRGGNQPQHF
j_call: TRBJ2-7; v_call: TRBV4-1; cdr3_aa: CASSHPTGTGNNHEQYF
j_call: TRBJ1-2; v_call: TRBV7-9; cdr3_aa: CASSTPVFGNYGYTF
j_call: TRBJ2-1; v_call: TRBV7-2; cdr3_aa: CASNSNLGGSGRNEQFF
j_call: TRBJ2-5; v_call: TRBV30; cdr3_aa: CAWRDWGAKETQYF
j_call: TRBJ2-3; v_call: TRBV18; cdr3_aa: CASSPLRTGGSADTQYF
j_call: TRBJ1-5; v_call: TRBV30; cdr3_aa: CAFTGTGGGQPQHF
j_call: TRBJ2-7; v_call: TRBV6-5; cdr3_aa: CASSGTSGYEQYF
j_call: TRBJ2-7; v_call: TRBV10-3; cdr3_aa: CAIRGPISDEQYF
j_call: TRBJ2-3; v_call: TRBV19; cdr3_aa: CASSSAWRDTQYF
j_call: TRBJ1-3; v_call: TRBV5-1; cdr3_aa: CASSLDLGGSSGNTIYF
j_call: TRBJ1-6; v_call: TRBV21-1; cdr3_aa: CASSRRTGEFGNSPLHF
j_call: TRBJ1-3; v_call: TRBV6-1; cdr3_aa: CASRPDTTGNTIYF
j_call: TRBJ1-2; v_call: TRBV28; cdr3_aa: CASSLTNYGYTF
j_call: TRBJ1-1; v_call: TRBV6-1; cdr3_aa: CASSALGTENTEAFF
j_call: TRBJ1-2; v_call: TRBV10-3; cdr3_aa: CAISESGLNYGYTF
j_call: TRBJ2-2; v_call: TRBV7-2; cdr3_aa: CASSPGGGASNTGELFF